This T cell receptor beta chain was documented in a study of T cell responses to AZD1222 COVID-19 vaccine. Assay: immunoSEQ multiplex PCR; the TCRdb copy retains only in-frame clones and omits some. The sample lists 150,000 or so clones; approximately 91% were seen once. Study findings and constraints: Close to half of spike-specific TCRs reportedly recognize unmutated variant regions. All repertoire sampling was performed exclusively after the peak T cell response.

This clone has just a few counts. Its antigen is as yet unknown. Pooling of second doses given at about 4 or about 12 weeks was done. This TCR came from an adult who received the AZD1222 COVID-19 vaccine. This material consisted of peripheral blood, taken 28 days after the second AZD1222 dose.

The CDR3 loop is CASSGIAGGPGEQYF. As DNA, the CDR3 is TGCGCCAGCAGCGGAATAGCGGGAGGGCCGGGCGAGCAGTACTTC. The rearrangement uses TRBV5-1 and TRBJ2-7, with TRBD2 matching over 11 bases. The germline V gene has CDR1 SGHRS and CDR2 YFSETQ. The CDR3 loop spans 15 amino acids. The J segment lost 6 bases and the V segment lost 4 bases, leaving 9 bases of the junction unmatched.